This T cell receptor beta chain was identified in a study of blood T cell repertoires in COVID-19. Study overall: Researchers got acute and convalescent COVID-19 samples from the United States, Italy and Spain. Nucleic acid was either cDNA or gDNA, and it came from T cells, B-cell-depleted T cells, or PBMCs.

Seattle patients were enrolled while actively infected and followed longitudinally. Per the original data handling: Amplifying reference gene primers gave estimates of nucleated cell counts. Data came from immunoSEQ multiplex PCR; TCRdb stores just in-frame clones and leaves some out. The D gene and trimming were derived from the DNA, and the V and J assignments and clone size from that table. The sample contains 250,000 to 300,000 clones, about 86% of which appear only once. The sequenced sample consisted of peripheral blood. The TCR originated in a woman in her 70s with COVID-19, enrolled during active disease.

The CDR3: CASSDPAGKETQYF. The DNA of the CDR3 is TGTGCCAGCAGCGACCCCGCCGGGAAAGAGACCCAGTACTTC. The rearrangement joins TRBV9 to TRBJ2-5; a possible D gene is TRBD2 (5 bases). The CDR3 runs to 14 residues. Germline CDR1 reads SGDLS; CDR2 reads YYNGEE. V gave up 3 bases and J gave up 3 bases, with 12 bases separating them.